This T cell receptor (beta chain) was sequenced in a study of radiotherapy plus CTLA-4 blockade in lung cancer. Study background: Among all patients, more than 15% showed objective responses, while approximately 30% had disease control.

Overall study results and limits: Early clone dynamics of blood T cells, plus interferon-beta, reportedly predicted response best. In blood, after radiotherapy plus ipilimumab, tumor-derived TCR clones expanded.

Remarks on this clone: What it binds is unknown.

Repertoires were generated with immunoSEQ multiplex PCR, while TCRdb's copy carries only in-frame clones and drops some. The data contain about 60,000 clones, 77% of them singletons. Those with chemo-refractory metastatic non-small-cell lung cancer were treated with focal radiation combined with CTLA-4 blockade using ipilimumab. Per germline, CDR1 MDHEN and CDR2 SYDVKM. This CDR3 is 15 amino acids long. The junction had 9 bases not matched to a gene; V was cut back by 7 bases and J by 6 bases. This sequence originates from a human donor with non-small cell lung cancer who had a partial response to radiotherapy plus ipilimumab. The chain links TRBV28 to TRBJ1-6, with 7 positions matching TRBD1. Material: peripheral blood, obtained from a patient treated with radiotherapy plus ipilimumab. CDR3 loop: CASTLEPGGNSPLHF. DNA for the CDR3: TGTGCCAGCACCTTAGAGCCAGGGGGTAATTCACCCCTCCACTTT. Together with reference TRBV28 and TRBJ1-6, the CDR3 gives the full variable domain: DVKVTQSSRYLVKRTGEKVFLECVQDMDHENMFWYRQDPGLGLRLIYFSYDVKMKEKGDIPEGYSVSREKKERFSLILESASTNQTSMYLCASTLEPGGNSPLHFGNGTRLTVT.